The 27 T cell receptor beta chains reported below all come from one sample, sequenced in a study of identical twins. TCRdb itself ran the 5' RACE reads through MiXCR, one entry per CDR3 protein. Of 1.5 million or so distinct CDR3 sequences listed, 25% to 35% are singletons. Source material: cord blood. Receptor source: a newborn girl in good health.

This clonotype was observed a few times. As DNA, the CDR3 is TGTGCCAGCAGAACTCCGGGACTAAAAACTACCAATGAGCAGTTCTTC. Protein sequence: CASRTPGLKTTNEQFF. This chain uses TRBV6-2 or TRBV6-3 with TRBJ2-1, with 7 bases matching TRBD2. Germline CDR1 MNHEY, CDR2 SVGEGT. V dropped 6 bases and J dropped 6; count of bases not matched to a gene: 14. The CDR3 consists of 16 residues.

In this sample, this clonotype turned up a few times. CDR3 loop: CSALGTGVYEQYF. The CDR3 DNA is TGCAGTGCTCTTGGGACAGGGGTCTACGAGCAGTACTTC. The chain has TRBV20-1 and TRBJ2-7, with 10 bases fitting TRBD1. V gave up 5 bases and J gave up 3 bases; unmatched junction bases: 4. This CDR3 has 13 amino acids. Germline CDR1 DFQATT, CDR2 SNEGSKA (reference sequence).

This clonotype has only a few counts. The chain couples TRBV20-1 to TRBJ2-7, with D perhaps TRBD2 (5 bases). Germline loops: CDR1 DFQATT, CDR2 SNEGSKA (reference sequence). CDR3 length: 13 amino acids. V lost 6 bases and J lost 2, with 14 bases in between. The CDR3 is CSATLDGTYEQYF. The CDR3 DNA sequence: TGCAGTGCCACCCTGGACGGGACCTACGAGCAGTACTTC.

The chain is built from TRBV6-6 and TRBJ2-3; D uncertain. The germline V gene has CDR1 MNHNY and CDR2 SVGAGI (reference sequence). The CDR3 loop spans 14 amino acids. V lost 6 bases and J lost 0, with 10 bases in between. The CDR3 DNA sequence: TGTGCCAGCAGACTAACCCTCAGCACAGATACGCAGTATTTT. Translation: CASRLTLSTDTQYF.

The table lists this clonotype with a few counts. The chain uses TRBV6-1 and TRBJ1-2; TRBD1 matches at 7 bases. V lost 4 bases to trimming and J lost 4 bases; unmatched junction nucleotides: 9. Germline lookup yields CDR1 MNHNS and CDR2 SASEGT. The CDR3 loop spans 15 amino acids. CDR3 amino acids: CASSGHWAGGYGYTF. The CDR3 coding sequence is TGTGCCAGCAGTGGACATTGGGCAGGGGGCTATGGCTACACCTTC.

V is TRBV29-1 and J is TRBJ2-7; D gene unclear. Germline CDR1 and CDR2: SQVTM and ANQGSEA. V lost 3 bases and J lost 1, with 4 bases in between. The CDR3 runs 11 residues. CDR3 residues: CSVDTSYEQYF. CDR3 nucleotide sequence: TGCAGCGTTGACACGTCCTACGAGCAGTACTTC.

This chain uses TRBV20-1 with TRBJ2-7; 8 bases map to TRBD1. The V segment lost 3 bases and the J segment 2 bases; nucleotides outside the gene matches: 6. This CDR3 has 14 residues. Germline CDR1 is DFQATT and CDR2 is SNEGSKA (reference sequence). CDR3 loop: CSARPRGRTYEQYF. DNA for the CDR3: TGCAGTGCTAGGCCCAGGGGGCGCACCTACGAGCAGTACTTC.

This chain links TRBV5-1 with TRBJ1-5; TRBD1 might be the D (5 bases). This CDR3 region has 14 residues. Germline CDR1 is SGHRS and CDR2 is YFSETQ. The V and J ends lost 1 base and 7 bases respectively, with 12 bases between them. CDR3 nucleotides: TGCGCCAGCAGCTTGTTCCAGGGTGAACAGCCCCAGCATTTT. Protein sequence: CASSLFQGEQPQHF.

This clonotype was seen only a few times. J is TRBJ1-6 and V is TRBV20-1, with D unresolved. CDR1 is DFQATT, CDR2 SNEGSKA, per germline (reference sequence). The V gene lost 7 bases and the J gene lost 8 bases, with 12 bases spanning the gap. The CDR3 contains 12 residues. The chain's CDR3 is CSVRRSDSPLHF. CDR3 bases: TGCAGTGTTCGCCGCTCGGATTCACCCCTCCACTTT.

The V gene is TRBV27, the J gene TRBJ2-5; D unresolved. With the DNA end fitting TRBJ2-7 better, the J assignment may be wrong. Germline assignment: CDR1 MNHEY and CDR2 SMNVEV (reference sequence). The CDR3 loop spans 13 amino acids. The CDR3 spells CASRQGPSSEQYF. CDR3 coding DNA: TGTGCCAGCAGACAAGGGCCCTCCAGCGAGCAGTACTTC.

V usage is TRBV19 and J usage is TRBJ2-1; D is tentatively TRBD1 or TRBD2 (7 bases each). The CDR3 spans 15 residues. V shed 8 bases and J shed 2 bases, with 16 bases lying between them. CDR1 LNHDA and CDR2 SQIVND come from the germline V gene (reference sequence). CDR3 region: CASSWGGGTYNEQFF. CDR3 coding DNA: TGTGCCAGTTCTTGGGGAGGGGGCACCTACAATGAGCAGTTCTTC.

V and J are TRBV29-1 and TRBJ2-5; D is perhaps TRBD1 (6 bases). The germline V gene has CDR1 SQVTM and CDR2 ANQGSEA. The CDR3 runs 13 residues. Between the trimmed V and J ends, which lost 6 bases and 4 bases, there was a span of 15 bases. CDR3 nucleotides: TGCAGCGTCTTCGGACAGACATCAGAGACCCAGTACTTC. Its translation: CSVFGQTSETQYF.

A few counts support this clonotype. This sequence joins TRBV5-1 and TRBJ2-7; 9 bases match TRBD1. The CDR3 extends over 14 amino acids. Per germline, CDR1 SGHRS and CDR2 YFSETQ. V was pared by 3 bases and J by 6 bases, with 7 bases of the junction left unmatched. The CDR3 loop is CASSSGQGLFEQYF. CDR3 bases: TGCGCCAGCAGCTCGGGACAGGGACTATTCGAGCAGTACTTC. Filled out from reference TRBV5-1 and TRBJ2-7, the complete variable domain reads KAGVTQTPRYLIKTRGQQVTLSCSPISGHRSVSWYQQTPGQGLQFLFEYFSETQRNKGNFPGRFSGRQFSNSRSEMNVSTLELGDSALYLCASSSGQGLFEQYFGPGTRLTVT.

This clonotype has a handful of counts. This chain joins TRBV20-1 and TRBJ1-2; 7 positions agree with TRBD1. Germline CDR1 is DFQATT and CDR2 is SNEGSKA (reference sequence). The CDR3 spans 16 residues. V was clipped by 2 bases and J by 4 bases; unmatched bases: 13. The CDR3 sequence: CSARNQGGLTSYGYTF. Written as DNA, the CDR3 is TGCAGTGCTAGAAATCAGGGGGGCCTTACCTCCTATGGCTACACCTTC.

Of note for this clonotype: One end of the junction varies from germline; a read error may be responsible. The chain is built from TRBV4-2 and TRBJ1-4; D not resolved. The CDR3 spans 14 residues. Germline V gives CDR1 LGHNA, CDR2 YNFKEQ. CDR3 region: CAGSGGVNNEKLFF. The DNA for the CDR3 is TGTGCCGGCAGCGGCGGCGTAAATAATGAAAAACTGTTTTTT.

This clonotype has only a few counts. The chain has TRBV29-1 and TRBJ1-1, with TRBD1 matching 9 bases. The length of the CDR3 is 13 residues. V was clipped by 6 bases and J by 1 base; unmatched bases: 3. Germline V gene data show CDR1 as SQVTM and CDR2 as ANQGSEA. The CDR3 protein is CSVVGQGNTEAFF. DNA of the CDR3: TGCAGCGTAGTGGGACAGGGGAACACTGAAGCTTTCTTT.

The chain employs TRBV20-1 and TRBJ2-3, with 7 nucleotides matching TRBD2. The V gene's germline CDR1 is DFQATT and CDR2 SNEGSKA (reference sequence). The CDR3 covers 14 residues. The CDR3 protein is CSKTSKGGTDTQYF. CDR3 nucleotide sequence: TGCAGCAAGACTAGCAAAGGGGGCACAGATACGCAGTATTTT.

The chain recombines TRBV29-1 with TRBJ2-1, with a possible D match to TRBD2 (6 bases). The CDR3 loop spans 15 amino acids. The V end was cut by 7 bases, the J end by 6 bases, with 22 bases between. Germline lookup yields CDR1 SQVTM and CDR2 ANQGSEA. The CDR3 bases are TGCAGCGGGCTTAACGCGGGACCAAGGGGCAATGAGCAGTTCTTC. Encoded protein: CSGLNAGPRGNEQFF.

This chain links TRBV27 with TRBJ2-2; TRBD2 matches at 9 bases. Germline CDR1 reads MNHEY; CDR2 reads SMNVEV (reference sequence). Trimming cost V 3 bases and J 5 bases; bases outside gene matches: 7. This CDR3 is built from 16 residues. This chain's CDR3 is CASSFALAGQTGELFF. Written as DNA, the CDR3 is TGTGCCAGCAGTTTCGCCCTAGCGGGACAAACCGGGGAGCTGTTTTTT.

In its sample, this clonotype was seen once. The V gene is TRBV4-3, the J gene TRBJ1-5; D possibly corresponds to TRBD1 (5 bases). The CDR3 consists of 15 residues. The ends were cut back, 4 bases at V and 6 bases at J, with 16 bases in the middle. In germline, CDR1 is LGHNA, CDR2 YSLEER. This chain's CDR3 is CASSLSPRGGQPQHF. In nucleotides, the CDR3 is TGCGCCAGCAGCCTATCGCCCCGGGGCGGTCAGCCCCAGCATTTT.

This chain joins TRBV30 and TRBJ2-1, with D possibly TRBD2 on 6 matching bases. Looked up from germline, CDR1 is GTSNPN and CDR2 is SVGIG (reference sequence). The CDR3 length is 13 residues. V dropped 0 bases and J dropped 13 bases, with 16 bases sitting between them. In DNA form, the CDR3 reads TGTGCCTGGAGTGTACCCGGGGGAGAGACCCAGTTCTTC. Protein product: CAWSVPGGETQFF.

The gene calls are TRBV20-1 and TRBJ2-4, with 11 bases lining up with TRBD2. V dropped 5 bases and J dropped 0; count of bases not matched to a gene: 9. CDR3 length equals 17 residues. Germline V gene lookup returns CDR1 DFQATT and CDR2 SNEGSKA (reference sequence). CDR3 sequence reads: CSAGIAGGPLAKNIQYF. CDR3 bases: TGCAGTGCTGGAATAGCGGGGGGGCCATTAGCCAAAAACATTCAGTACTTC.

The CDR3 DNA reads as TGTGCCAGCAGCCAAGATGACAGCGGGGTCCGTCCCGATACGCAGTATTTT. Protein product: CASSQDDSGVRPDTQYF. The chain uses TRBV4-2 and TRBJ2-3; 7 bases are a match to TRBD2. Germline V CDR1 and CDR2: LGHNA, YNFKEQ. The CDR3 extends over 17 amino acids. V shed 0 bases, J shed 6 bases, and the junction held 12 bases outside the gene matches.

This clonotype was seen only a few times. The chain is built from TRBV20-1 and TRBJ2-1; 9 bases align to TRBD1. CDR1 is DFQATT, CDR2 SNEGSKA, per germline (reference sequence). CDR3 length: 14 residues. J lost 6 bases, V lost 5 bases, and 8 bases had no gene match. CDR3 DNA: TGCAGTGCTTATTCCGGGACAGGGAGCAATGAGCAGTTCTTC. As protein: CSAYSGTGSNEQFF.

This clonotype has only a few counts. This chain connects TRBV6-4 to TRBJ2-1; 8 positions agree with TRBD2. The CDR3 has 16 residues. Unmatched junction bases numbered 12, after V lost 8 bases and J lost 3 bases. Germline V gene sequence: CDR1 MRHNA, CDR2 SNTAGT. The CDR3 loop is CASPRRPGGHYNEQFF. Here the CDR3 DNA reads TGTGCCAGCCCCAGAAGGCCGGGGGGGCACTACAATGAGCAGTTCTTC.

V usage is TRBV15 and J usage is TRBJ1-2; 8 bases fit TRBD1. CDR3 length: 17 amino acids. The germline V gene encodes CDR1 LNHNV and CDR2 YYDKDF (reference sequence). Unmatched junction bases numbered 10, after V lost 0 bases and J lost 4 bases. The CDR3 region is CATSRDGGPTGAYGYTF. The CDR3 coding sequence is TGTGCCACCAGCAGAGATGGGGGCCCGACAGGGGCCTATGGCTACACCTTC. The entire variable domain, with the rest obtained from reference TRBV15 and TRBJ1-2, is as follows: DAMVIQNPRYQVTQFGKPVTLSCSQTLNHNVMYWYQQKSSQAPKLLFHYYDKDFNNEADTPDNFQSRRPNTSFCFLDIRSPGLGDTAMYLCATSRDGGPTGAYGYTFGSGTRLTVV.

To note about this clonotype: The junction and the germline gene differ at one end; a read error may be behind it. The chain joins TRBV6-1 to TRBJ2-7; no reliable D call. This CDR3 region has 15 residues. Germline assignment: CDR1 MNHNS and CDR2 SASEGT. CDR3 sequence: CASGEASGSSYEQYF. The CDR3 DNA is TGTGCCAGCGGTGAAGCGTCGGGCAGCTCCTACGAGCAGTACTTC.